These T cell receptor beta chains were read from a single sample in a study of blood T cells in healthy people across ages. TCRdb recomputed calls from the 5' RACE reads with MiXCR, one row per CDR3 protein. The sample shows 850,000 to 1,000,000 distinct CDR3 sequences, about 48% of them seen only once. The sample consisted of blood. These receptors all stem from a man aged 25 to 40 in good health. Each CDR3 is given with its conserved first and last residue. Each record gives: J gene, V gene, CDR3 protein.

>TRBJ2-1|TRBV5-1
CASSSSGTGPFNEQFF
>TRBJ2-1|TRBV20-1
CSARLGRVNEQFF
>TRBJ1-4|TRBV5-1
CASRPAGVGEKLFF
>TRBJ2-1|TRBV20-1
CSGTTGQLFNEQFF
>TRBJ2-5|TRBV4-2
CASSNSLEGYQGMAQYF
>TRBJ2-7|TRBV20-1
CSARGTGIYEQYF
>TRBJ1-2|TRBV10-1
CASRATGNRRYGYTF
>TRBJ2-1|TRBV11-1
CASSLRDGDNEQFF
>TRBJ2-7|TRBV27
CASSLYPSGGAYEQYF
>NA|TRBV12-3/TRBV12-4
CASRDLTSYEQYF
>TRBJ2-7|TRBV29-1
CSVAVGTVSYEQYF
>TRBJ2-7|TRBV4-1
CASSQVIGFSYRAVTYEQYF
>NA|TRBV9
CASSVAGDEQYF
>TRBJ1-1|TRBV29-1
CSVEVRGAGTEAFF
>TRBJ2-1|TRBV24-1
CATSDPQGHNEQFF
>TRBJ2-3|TRBV5-1
CASSGNGLAGDTQYF
>TRBJ1-5|TRBV7-2
CASSLSRDGQPQHF
>TRBJ1-1|TRBV29-1
CSVQGILTGNTEAFF
>TRBJ1-5|TRBV6-2/TRBV6-3
CASSYEGGARHF
>TRBJ2-1|TRBV7-2
CASSLATLSSYNEQFF
>TRBJ1-5|TRBV20-1
CSAEIPGQGFSNQPQHF
>TRBJ1-5|TRBV6-2/TRBV6-3
CASTYRQGVSNQPQHF
>TRBJ1-2|TRBV3-1
CASSQDPHGRVYGYTF
>TRBJ2-1|TRBV7-6
CASSLGLPTSGGQQFF
>TRBJ2-1|TRBV20-1
CSASRDRGTEQFF
>TRBJ2-3|TRBV5-1
CASRLAGESTDTQYF
>TRBJ2-3|TRBV28
CASRTGGLAGGTDTQYF
>TRBJ2-5|TRBV18
CASSPDREPQETQYF
>TRBJ2-1|TRBV7-9
CASSWAGTGAEQFF
>TRBJ1-1|TRBV7-9
CASSLASGSFMNTEAFF
>TRBJ2-7|TRBV9
CASSVYAGNYEQYF
>TRBJ2-3|TRBV29-1
CSSGQIADTQYF
>TRBJ2-7|TRBV7-9
CASSPIGLAAYEQYF
>TRBJ2-2|TRBV20-1
CSARDSDRQRLFF
>TRBJ2-6|TRBV28
CASSYRRLGDSGANVLTF
>NA|TRBV27
CASTSLIAGVSYNEQYF
>TRBJ2-4|TRBV28
CASSSTARGQYF